The 29 T cell receptor beta chains in this list originate from one sample, sequenced in a study of T cells in Graves' hyperthyroidism and ophthalmopathy. Amplified regions were TCR beta CDR3 sequences from RNA transcripts. The HTBI primer set was used in a first-round RT-PCR of the TCR CDR3. TCRdb re-derived calls from the multiplex PCR reads in MiXCR, one entry per CDR3 protein. The sample records hundreds of thousands of distinct CDR3 sequences, 19% being singletons. Specimen: blood. These receptor sequences come from a woman between 18 and 29 years old with Graves' hyperthyroidism.

This clonotype was observed at least ten times. The genes are TRBV2 and TRBJ2-7; TRBD2 is a possible D gene (6 bases). The length of the CDR3 is 16 residues. Looked up from germline, CDR1 is SNHLY and CDR2 is FYNNEI. V lost 6 bases and J lost 5, with 23 bases in between. The CDR3 region is CASSGAGLQREDEQYF. The CDR3 DNA follows: TGTGCCAGCAGCGGAGCCGGGCTCCAGAGGGAGGACGAGCAGTACTTC. The complete variable domain, with remaining parts taken from reference TRBV2 and TRBJ2-7, reads EPEVTQTPSHQVTQMGQEVILRCVPISNHLYFYWYRQILGQKVEFLVSFYNNEISEKSEIFDDQFSVERPDGSNFTLKIRSTKLEDSAMYFCASSGAGLQREDEQYFGPGTRLTVT.

The sample holds many counts of this clonotype. CDR3 sequence reads: CASSPRQGTFF. The CDR3 coding sequence is TGTGCCAGCAGTCCCAGACAGGGGACTTTCTTT. The chain carries TRBV6-1 and TRBJ1-1, with 8 bases matching TRBD1. The CDR3 has 11 residues. Germline V gene data show CDR1 as MNHNS and CDR2 as SASEGT. V dropped 5 bases and J dropped 12; count of bases not matched to a gene: 5.

This clonotype was counted ten times or more. The V call is TRBV27, the J call TRBJ1-2; D uncertain. The V gene's germline CDR1 is MNHEY and CDR2 SMNVEV (reference sequence). The length of the CDR3 is 15 residues. Trimming took 5 bases from V and 4 from J, leaving 17 bases between them. This chain's CDR3 is CASSPRTIGPYGYTF. Here the CDR3 DNA reads TGTGCCAGCAGTCCGAGAACTATAGGCCCCTATGGCTACACCTTC.

On this clonotype: This sequence may be a read error, since a much larger clone differs from it by one base. This likely comes from a read error, as the CDR3 has no conserved phenylalanine or tryptophan at its end. The chain joins TRBV5-1 to TRBJ1-1; D unresolved. The germline V gene encodes CDR1 SGHRS and CDR2 YFSETQ. The germline V and J ends were trimmed by 0 bases and 1 base, with 10 bases remaining between them. The CDR3 spans 15 residues. The CDR3: CASSLADVGNTEAFL. CDR3 bases: TGCGCCAGCAGCTTGGCCGATGTGGGGAACACTGAAGCTTTCTTG.

V is TRBV28 and J is TRBJ1-2; TRBD1 is a possible D gene (6 bases). Looked up from germline, CDR1 is MDHEN and CDR2 is SYDVKM. The CDR3 contains 15 residues. The germline V and J ends were trimmed by 7 bases and 6 bases, with 21 bases remaining between them. The CDR3 sequence: CASTLGYREGNGYTF. CDR3 in DNA: TGTGCCAGCACCCTAGGGTACAGGGAGGGCAATGGCTACACCTTC.

This clonotype has ten or more counts. The V and J genes are TRBV20-1 and TRBJ1-5; 8 nucleotides match TRBD1. The trim removed 6 bases at V and 5 bases at J, leaving 3 bases unmatched. This CDR3 has 12 amino acids. Germline lookup yields CDR1 DFQATT and CDR2 SNEGSKA (reference sequence). The CDR3 loop reads CSAADRDQPQHF. The DNA for the CDR3 is TGCAGTGCGGCGGACAGGGATCAGCCCCAGCATTTT.

In its sample, this clonotype was seen many times. The chain recombines TRBV20-1 with TRBJ2-5; TRBD1 matches 12 bases. The V gene end was trimmed by 6 bases and the J gene end by 2 bases; junction bases not matched to a gene: 10. Germline loops: CDR1 DFQATT, CDR2 SNEGSKA (reference sequence). This CDR3 spans 16 amino acids. The CDR3 bases are TGCAGTGCCCTCCCGGGACAGGGGGCGCGGCAAGAGACCCAGTACTTC. Translating it yields CSALPGQGARQETQYF.

This clonotype was observed many times. J is TRBJ2-7 and V is TRBV7-8, with 7 bases matching TRBD1. V was clipped by 5 bases and J by 6 bases; unmatched bases: 7. The V gene's germline CDR1 is SGHVS and CDR2 FQNEAQ. The CDR3 is 13 amino acids. The CDR3 sequence is CASSHLTGSEQYF. The DNA of the CDR3 is TGTGCCAGCAGCCACCTGACAGGGAGCGAGCAGTACTTC.

This clonotype has a count of ten or more. This sequence joins TRBV12-3 or TRBV12-4 and TRBJ1-2, with no clear D. The CDR3 totals 16 residues. V lost 7 bases and J lost 7, with 25 bases in between. The DNA of the CDR3 is TGTGCCAGCACCCAACGTCGGGGTATCCTATCTCGTGGCTACACCTTC. It specifies CASTQRRGILSRGYTF.

This clonotype appeared many times. The genes are TRBV10-3 and TRBJ2-7; D gene unclear. In germline, CDR1 is ENHRY, CDR2 SYGVKD. There are 12 residues in the CDR3. V lost 0 bases and J 4 bases, leaving 4 bases between the germline ends. The CDR3 DNA follows: TGTGCCATCAGTGAGTCGAGATACGAGCAGTACTTC. This translates into CAISESRYEQYF.

This clonotype showed up many times. V usage is TRBV12-3 or TRBV12-4 and J usage is TRBJ1-1; 7 positions match TRBD1. The junction had 4 bases not matched to a gene; V was cut back by 5 bases and J by 7 bases. This CDR3 comprises 12 residues. CDR3 nucleotides: TGTGCCAGCAGTCACGGACAGGATGAAGCTTTCTTT. The encoded protein is CASSHGQDEAFF.

The chain couples TRBV9 to TRBJ1-3, with D tentatively TRBD1 (6 bases). Germline CDR1 is SGDLS and CDR2 is YYNGEE. Trimming pared 4 bases from V and 8 bases from J, leaving 22 bases between. The CDR3 extends over 16 amino acids. The CDR3 spells CASSPRTYRVGDTIYF. In DNA form, the CDR3 reads TGTGCCAGCAGCCCTCGCACCTACAGGGTCGGAGACACCATATATTTT.

This clonotype came up once. Just one base apart from a much larger clone, this may be a read error. This chain links TRBV27 with TRBJ2-3; 11 bases agree with TRBD1. Germline V CDR1 and CDR2: MNHEY, SMNVEV (reference sequence). The CDR3 runs 14 residues. Here the CDR3 DNA reads TGTGCCAGCAGTTGGACAGGGGGCCTGGATACGCGGTATTTT. As protein: CASSWTGGLDTRYF.

This clonotype appeared a few times. The V and J genes are TRBV29-1 and TRBJ1-1, with no clear D. Per the germline V gene, CDR1 is SQVTM and CDR2 is ANQGSEA. V lost 5 bases and J lost 4, with 14 bases in between. CDR3 size: 13 residues. The CDR3: CSVLKRLSTEAFF. The CDR3 DNA reads as TGCAGCGTTTTAAAGAGGCTGAGCACTGAAGCTTTCTTT.

A few counts support this clonotype. The chain has TRBV3-1 and TRBJ1-3, with D unclear. Trimming cost V 0 bases and J 0 bases, with 9 bases left between them. CDR3 length: 16 residues. CDR1 is LGHDT and CDR2 is YNNKEL in the germline V gene (reference sequence). CDR3 bases: TGTGCCAGCAGCCAAGACTGGTCCCGCTCTGGAAACACCATATATTTT. Its protein is CASSQDWSRSGNTIYF.

The rearrangement links TRBV27 to TRBJ1-2, with 7 positions matching TRBD1. Germline lookup yields CDR1 MNHEY and CDR2 SMNVEV (reference sequence). Germline trimming cut 7 bases from V and 2 bases from J; bases unmatched to any gene: 10. CDR3 length: 15 residues. The CDR3 spells CASTPRLGQNYGYTF. In DNA, the CDR3 is TGTGCCAGCACTCCTCGTTTGGGACAGAACTATGGCTACACCTTC.

There are many counts of this clonotype. The chain combines TRBV30 with TRBJ2-7, with a tentative D call TRBD2 (5 bases). This CDR3 spans 15 amino acids. Trimming removed 2 bases from V and 0 bases from J, with 14 bases in between. Germline CDR1 reads GTSNPN; CDR2 reads SVGIG (reference sequence). The CDR3 here is CAWSQIDGSSYEQYF. The CDR3 DNA reads TGTGCCTGGAGTCAGATTGATGGGAGCTCCTACGAGCAGTACTTC.

This clonotype has a count of ten or more. The genes are TRBV3-1 and TRBJ1-2, with D possibly being TRBD1 (5 bases). Germline assignment: CDR1 LGHDT and CDR2 YNNKEL (reference sequence). Trimming pared 5 bases from V and 0 bases from J, leaving 10 bases between. This CDR3 has 14 amino acids. The CDR3: CASSAGTSNYGYTF. For the CDR3, the DNA is TGTGCCAGCAGCGCCGGGACGTCTAACTATGGCTACACCTTC.

This clonotype appeared many times. The V gene is TRBV20-1, the J gene TRBJ2-5; D gene uncertain. Trimming pared 0 bases from V and 3 bases from J, leaving 8 bases between. The CDR3 totals 13 residues. The germline gives CDR1 DFQATT, CDR2 SNEGSKA (reference sequence). For the CDR3, the DNA is TGCAGTGCTAGAGAACCGCAGGAAGAGACCCAGTACTTC. Protein sequence: CSAREPQEETQYF.

This clonotype was seen repeatedly, ten times or more. This rearrangement joins TRBV28 to TRBJ1-2; tentative D call: TRBD1 (6 bases). This CDR3 is built from 13 residues. CDR1 and CDR2 (germline): MDHEN, SYDVKM. V lost 6 bases, J lost 2 bases, and 10 bases lay in between. CDR3 amino acids: CASRGAPNYGYTF. The CDR3 DNA reads as TGTGCCAGCAGGGGGGCTCCCAACTATGGCTACACCTTC.

This clonotype was seen many times. The genes are TRBV28 and TRBJ1-2; no reliable D call. The CDR3 contains 14 residues. Germline values: CDR1 MDHEN, CDR2 SYDVKM. The V gene lost 4 bases and the J gene lost 3 bases, with 12 bases spanning the gap. In DNA form, the CDR3 reads TGTGCCAGCAGTTCGAACTCCGGGGACTATGGCTACACCTTC. Translation gives CASSSNSGDYGYTF.

Many counts were recorded for this clonotype. The chain uses TRBV20-1 and TRBJ2-5, with D perhaps being TRBD1 or TRBD2 (5 bases each). V was cut by 8 bases and J by 5 bases, with 9 bases left in between. The CDR3 contains 10 residues. The V gene's germline CDR1 is DFQATT and CDR2 SNEGSKA (reference sequence). Here the CDR3 DNA reads TGCAGTCCCGGGGCGGAGACCCAGTACTTC. It encodes CSPGAETQYF.

This clonotype was seen repeatedly, ten times or more. The rearrangement links TRBV6-5 to TRBJ2-4, with D perhaps TRBD2 (7 bases). The ends were cut back, 2 bases at V and 4 bases at J, with 9 bases in the middle. The germline gives CDR1 MNHEY, CDR2 SVGAGI. There are 14 residues in the CDR3. The DNA of the CDR3 is TGTGCCAGCAGTTACGAGGGGGGGAAAAACATTCAGTACTTC. Its protein product is CASSYEGGKNIQYF.

In the case of this clonotype: Since a much larger clone is just one base distant, this may be a read error. The chain is built from TRBV2 and TRBJ2-2; 8 bases line up with TRBD1. There are 15 residues in the CDR3. Germline V gene sequence: CDR1 SNHLY, CDR2 FYNNEI. CDR3 protein: CASKPGTGDTGELCF. CDR3 in DNA: TGTGCCAGCAAGCCCGGGACAGGTGACACCGGGGAGCTGTGTTTT. Drawing the rest from reference TRBV2 and TRBJ2-2, the complete variable domain is EPEVTQTPSHQVTQMGQEVILRCVPISNHLYFYWYRQILGQKVEFLVSFYNNEISEKSEIFDDQFSVERPDGSNFTLKIRSTKLEDSAMYFCASKPGTGDTGELCFGEGSRLTVL.

This clonotype was detected a few times. V is TRBV2 and J is TRBJ2-2; tentatively, D is TRBD1 (5 bases). The V gene lost 8 bases and the J gene lost 3 bases, with 13 bases spanning the gap. This CDR3 spans 14 amino acids. Germline V gene sequence: CDR1 SNHLY, CDR2 FYNNEI. This CDR3 reads CASRWGRDTGELFF. CDR3 DNA: TGTGCCAGCCGATGGGGCAGGGACACCGGGGAGCTGTTTTTT.

The sample holds a few counts of this clonotype. The junction differs from germline at one of its ends, possibly a read error. The rearrangement joins TRBV30 to TRBJ1-1; D unclear. CDR1 and CDR2 (germline): GTSNPN, SVGIG (reference sequence). The length of the CDR3 is 11 residues. The CDR3 DNA follows: TGTGCCTGGGGCCCGAACCCTGAAGCTTTCTTT. Translated: CAWGPNPEAFF.

This clonotype was picked up many times. The V and J genes are TRBV20-1 and TRBJ1-4; TRBD1 matches 8 bases. CDR3 length equals 16 residues. Looked up from germline, CDR1 is DFQATT and CDR2 is SNEGSKA (reference sequence). With 5 bases clipped from V and 5 bases from J, the junction kept 13 bases outside the gene matches. As DNA, the CDR3 is TGCAGTGCTTACTTATCCACAGGGGGTGGAAATGAAAAACTGTTTTTT. It specifies CSAYLSTGGGNEKLFF.

The chain links TRBV20-1 to TRBJ1-1; 10 nucleotides line up with TRBD1. After removal of 5 bases from V and 3 bases from J, the junction contained 12 bases not matched to a gene. The CDR3 totals 16 residues. Germline V gene data show CDR1 as DFQATT and CDR2 as SNEGSKA (reference sequence). CDR3: CSARETGTGVDTEAFF. The CDR3 nucleotides are TGCAGTGCTCGCGAAACCGGGACAGGGGTGGACACTGAAGCTTTCTTT.

Many counts were recorded for this clonotype. The junction does not match germline at one end; this may be a read error. This chain joins TRBV29-1 and TRBJ1-2; 7 bases fit TRBD1. CDR1 is SQVTM and CDR2 is ANQGSEA in the germline V gene. The CDR3 extends over 16 amino acids. CDR3 in amino acids: CSVEDLWDRENYGYTF. The DNA of the CDR3 is TGCAGCGTCGAAGACTTATGGGACAGAGAGAACTATGGCTACACCTTC.